This entry describes one T cell receptor beta chain. The antigen is not known. Preparation of the TCRbeta library was carried out with unique molecular identifiers. TCRdb used MiXCR to reprocess the PCR reads, holding one entry per CDR3 protein. This table has 55,000 to 65,000 distinct CDR3 sequences, about 40% appearing once. The data originate from a study of T-cell reconstitution after alpha-beta-depleted transplantation in children. CDR3 size: 12 residues. Per the germline V gene, CDR1 is SQVTM and CDR2 is ANQGSEA. Study-wide findings and caveats: Diversity of TCRbeta at day 60 was high in some patients, arising from surviving recipient T cells and thymic progenitors. Counts and diversity of T cells one year after transplant came mostly from newly produced T cells. Reportedly, roughly two months post-transplant, alpha-beta T cells arose from several hundred expanded graft clones.

This TCR was sampled from a male patient between 5 and 17 years old who had a stem cell transplant for acute lymphoblastic leukemia, so the T cells may come from the graft donor. The specimen was PBMCs, mostly from graft donor cells, collected 360 days after TCRalphabeta/CD19-depleted stem cell transplant. This sequence joins TRBV29-1 and TRBJ1-1; unclear D gene. Here the CDR3 DNA reads TGCAGTGCTAACCCCGGGAACACTGAAGCTTTCTTT. Encoded protein: CSANPGNTEAFF.